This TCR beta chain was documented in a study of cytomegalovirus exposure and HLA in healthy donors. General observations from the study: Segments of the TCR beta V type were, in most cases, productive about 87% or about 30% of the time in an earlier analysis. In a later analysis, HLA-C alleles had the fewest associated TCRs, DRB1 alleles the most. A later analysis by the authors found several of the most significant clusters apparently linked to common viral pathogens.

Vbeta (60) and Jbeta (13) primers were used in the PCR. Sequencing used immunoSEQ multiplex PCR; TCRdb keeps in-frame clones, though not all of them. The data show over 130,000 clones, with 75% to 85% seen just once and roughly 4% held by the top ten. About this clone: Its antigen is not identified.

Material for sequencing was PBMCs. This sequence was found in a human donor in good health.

For the CDR3, the DNA is TGTGCCAGCAGCCCTGACAGCACTGGAAACACCATATATTTT. Its translation is CASSPDSTGNTIYF. The V and J genes are TRBV28 and TRBJ1-3; D possibly corresponds to TRBD1 (5 bases). The V end was cut by 6 bases, the J end by 2 bases, with 11 bases between. This CDR3 is 14 amino acids long. The germline V gene has CDR1 MDHEN and CDR2 SYDVKM. Combining the CDR3 with reference TRBV28 and TRBJ1-3 gives the whole variable domain DVKVTQSSRYLVKRTGEKVFLECVQDMDHENMFWYRQDPGLGLRLIYFSYDVKMKEKGDIPEGYSVSREKKERFSLILESASTNQTSMYLCASSPDSTGNTIYFGEGSWLTVV.